This is a list of T cell receptor beta chains from one sample in a study of response to subunit inactivated influenza vaccine. TCRdb re-analysed the RT-PCR reads in MiXCR, keeping a single row per CDR3 protein. Of 250,000 to 350,000 distinct CDR3 sequences listed, 22% are singletons. This specimen was PBMCs from blood, taken 21 months after vaccination. These receptors were collected from a man between 50 and 69 years old who received an inactivated influenza vaccine. CDR3s leave out the opening cysteine and the closing phenylalanine or tryptophan. The order of the fields is V gene, J gene, CDR3 protein.

TRBV3-1	TRBJ2-5	ASSLGTARETQY
TRBV9	TRBJ2-2	ASSTENTGELF
TRBV20-1	TRBJ1-4	SARDLYRDAEKLF
TRBV5-5	TRBJ1-5	ASSPGWVGSNQPQH
TRBV15	TRBJ1-1	ATSRGMGFAEAF
TRBV7-9	TRBJ2-1	ASSPILAEFSYNEQF
TRBV6-5	TRBJ2-7	ASSSLSGGASGEQY
TRBV6-2/TRBV6-3	TRBJ1-6	ASSYGGSPLH
TRBV29-1	TRBJ1-6	SVELDGGNSPLH
TRBV20-1	TRBJ2-1	SASRYNEQF
TRBV20-1	TRBJ2-3	SAPGLAGGPLNTDTQY
TRBV20-1	TRBJ2-5	SASPPQNQETQY
TRBV7-2	TRBJ1-3	ASSAQGLAMNTIY
TRBV14	TRBJ2-1	ASSQDRGRTYNEQF
TRBV19	TRBJ2-1	ASGSRDRVLDEQF
TRBV3-1	TRBJ1-4	ASSQRTGANEKLF
TRBV23-1	TRBJ1-5	ASSQSGGGNVDQPQH
TRBV4-2	TRBJ2-7	ASSQGASGYEQY
TRBV19	TRBJ2-7	ASSFLAGAGEQY
TRBV21-1	TRBJ2-7	ASSTPGQMYSYEQY
TRBV20-1	TRBJ2-7	SARGTSGQAYEQY
TRBV4-1	TRBJ1-1	ASSHAGITEAF
TRBV2	TRBJ2-7	ASSDASGASYEQY
TRBV5-4	TRBJ2-7	ASSLDLDYEQY
TRBV20-1	TRBJ1-4	SASEPSRGGEKLF
TRBV12-3/TRBV12-4	TRBJ1-2	ASRTGGDYGYT
TRBV5-1	TRBJ1-1	ASTQVFGNTEAF
TRBV20-1	TRBJ2-5	SGGRDQETQY
TRBV7-6	TRBJ2-3	ASSLEGSSTDTQY
TRBV7-7	TRBJ2-1	ASSSGGVNEQF
TRBV6-2/TRBV6-3	TRBJ2-3	ASKSGFVGGKFTDTQY
TRBV29-1	TRBJ2-2	SVETDSTGELF
TRBV12-3/TRBV12-4	TRBJ2-3	ASSLLAGTSTDTQY
TRBV4-2	TRBJ1-4	ASSQDRDSVEKLF
TRBV28	TRBJ2-1	ASRLLAGEANEQF
TRBV29-1	TRBJ2-1	SVLGPSSYNEQF
TRBV7-2	TRBJ1-2	ASSSRQGYIQGYT
TRBV12-3/TRBV12-4	TRBJ1-3	ASSPRQGAYSGNTIY
TRBV13	TRBJ1-1	ASSPRGMAEAF
TRBV28	TRBJ2-2	ASSRTGPNTGELF
TRBV5-4	TRBJ1-2	ASSLAQGKASYGYT
TRBV4-3	TRBJ1-6	ASSQTSGYNSPLH
TRBV12-3/TRBV12-4	TRBJ2-3	ASSLDGTGPTDTQY